This TCR beta chain was retrieved from a study of cytomegalovirus exposure and HLA in healthy donors. Study findings and constraints: Both high specificity and high sensitivity reportedly marked the classifier's diagnosis of cytomegalovirus status. Overall, about 160 TCR beta chains were annotated as cytomegalovirus-associated.

The repertoire was sequenced with immunoSEQ multiplex PCR; TCRdb's copy has only in-frame clones and lacks some. The top ten clones hold less than 9% of a sample with around 180,000 clones, 84% of them seen once. As for this clone: The antigen is undetermined.

V trimming: 5 bases; J trimming: 5 bases; junction bases outside the gene matches: 5. The CDR3 is 14 amino acids. CDR1 and CDR2 from the germline V gene are SEHNR and FQNEAQ (reference sequence). The sequencing input was PBMCs. The V gene is TRBV7-9, the J gene TRBJ2-2; 7 bases are shared with TRBD1. This TCR came from a man aged 18 to 29 in good health and CMV-seropositive. The CDR3 here is CASSLAGGTGELFF. The CDR3 DNA reads as TGTGCCAGCAGCCTGGCAGGGGGAACCGGGGAGCTGTTTTTT. Full variable domain (rest looked up from reference TRBV7-9 and TRBJ2-2): DTGVSQNPRHKITKRGQNVTFRCDPISEHNRLYWYRQTLGQGPEFLTYFQNEAQLEKSRLLSDRFSAERPKGSFSTLEIQRTEQGDSAMYLCASSLAGGTGELFFGEGSRLTVL.